The clone carrying this T cell receptor beta chain was seen only a few times. Antigen: not known. The authors produced TCR alpha and TCR beta cDNA libraries with sample barcodes and UMIs by 5'RACE using constant-segment primers. TCRdb processed the 5' RACE reads anew with MiXCR; each CDR3 protein has one entry. Among about 140,000 distinct CDR3 sequences listed, approximately 26% were seen once. This sample is drawn from a study of T-cell memory formation after mild COVID-19. Notes on the study in general: CD4+ clones that contracted lay mainly in CM and EM; CD8+ ones lay in EMRA.

The source material was PBMCs or a T cell subset sorted from them (not recorded which). This receptor was taken from an adult woman who had mild COVID-19 (a few samples of this study predate the infection). Cell type and time point are not known.

The CDR3 DNA follows: TGCAGTGCCGGTGAGGGCTACACCTTC. Protein: CSAGEGYTF. The chain recombines TRBV20-1 with TRBJ1-2; D remains ambiguous. This CDR3 region has 9 residues. The germline V gene encodes CDR1 DFQATT and CDR2 SNEGSKA (reference sequence). Trimming left V 6 bases short and J 8 bases short, with 7 bases between.